This T cell receptor (beta chain) came from a study of control samples from healthy donors and cancer patients. Some clones are missing from TCRdb's copy, which holds only in-frame ones; the method was immunoSEQ multiplex PCR. There are 400,000 to 450,000 clones in the sample; over 75% occur only once, and around 6.5% lies in the top ten. V was pared by 1 base and J by 6 bases, with 12 bases of the junction left unmatched. CDR3 size: 18 residues. Germline CDR1 reads SNHLY; CDR2 reads FYNNEI. This sequence originates from a man aged 35-49 years with head and neck cancer. Sequenced input: PBMCs. The rearrangement links TRBV2 to TRBJ2-2, with 9 bases fitting TRBD2. CDR3 loop: CASSEVSLAGELSGELFF. In DNA, the CDR3 is TGTGCCAGCAGTGAAGTTTCTTTAGCGGGAGAATTATCCGGGGAGCTGTTTTTT.